The T cell receptor (beta chain) described here comes from a study of T-cell memory formation after mild COVID-19. Study outcomes and limitations: Nothing confirmed that second-wave clones peaking on day 37 were specific for SARS-CoV-2. Researchers found some responding clones in pre-infection memory, a sign that cross-reactive memory joined. Contracting CD4+ clones sat mainly in CM and EM; CD8+ in EMRA.

Trimming took off 8 bases at V and 3 bases at J, with 10 bases between the two ends. CDR3 length: 13 amino acids. From germline, CDR1 is LGHDT and CDR2 YNNKEL (reference sequence). This clonotype was seen ten or more times. What it binds is unknown. 5'RACE, which relied on constant-segment primers, yielded TCR alpha and TCR beta cDNA libraries carrying sample barcodes and UMIs. TCRdb independently ran MiXCR on the 5' RACE reads; one entry per CDR3 protein. The sample has around 110,000 distinct CDR3 sequences, about 18% seen once. The rearrangement uses TRBV3-1 and TRBJ2-2; D call uncertain. The receptor's source is an adult woman who had mild COVID-19 (a few samples of this study predate the infection). Cell type and time point are not known. The sequenced sample was PBMCs or a T cell subset sorted from them (not recorded which). The CDR3 reads CASERSDTGELFF. The CDR3 DNA reads as TGTGCCAGCGAGCGTTCGGACACCGGGGAGCTGTTTTTT.